The rows below give T cell receptor beta chains drawn from one sample of a study of cytomegalovirus exposure and HLA in healthy donors. TCRdb's copy holds only in-frame clones and misses some; the assay was immunoSEQ multiplex PCR. The sample contains just under 70,000 clones, roughly four fifths of which appear only once. Sequenced sample: PBMCs. The source is a human donor in good health. The CDR3 runs from the conserved cysteine through the conserved F or W. The order of the fields is J gene, clone size, D gene, V gene, CDR3 DNA, CDR3 protein. D genes are given only for firm matches. Size is stated for part of the rows, as once, few or many counts, or as a class when the clone is expanded.

j_call: TRBJ1-2; clone_size: few; d_call: .; v_call: TRBV30; cdr3_nt: TGTGCCTGGAGTGTTAGTGACTATGGCTACACCTTC; cdr3_aa: CAWSVSDYGYTF
j_call: TRBJ2-1; clone_size: once; d_call: .; v_call: TRBV18; cdr3_nt: TGTGCCAGCTCACCGGTGCAGGGGAGCAATGAGCAGTTCTTC; cdr3_aa: CASSPVQGSNEQFF
j_call: TRBJ2-7; clone_size: .; d_call: .; v_call: TRBV5-1; cdr3_nt: TGCGCCAGCAGCTTGGTGGCAGGGCAGGGGGGCTACGAGCAGTACTTC; cdr3_aa: CASSLVAGQGGYEQYF
j_call: TRBJ1-6; clone_size: .; d_call: .; v_call: TRBV6-1; cdr3_nt: TGTGCCAGCAGTGAAGCACCGGTTAATTCACCCCTCCACTTT; cdr3_aa: CASSEAPVNSPLHF
j_call: TRBJ2-3; clone_size: once; d_call: .; v_call: TRBV7-8; cdr3_nt: TGTGCCAGCAGTGGGGCCCCCACAGATACGCAGTATTTT; cdr3_aa: CASSGAPTDTQYF
j_call: TRBJ2-1; clone_size: once; d_call: .; v_call: TRBV11-2; cdr3_nt: TGTGCCAGCAGCCCCCCCGGGGCGAAGGGAGGCTACAATGAGCAGTTCTTC; cdr3_aa: CASSPPGAKGGYNEQFF
j_call: TRBJ1-2; clone_size: .; d_call: .; v_call: TRBV4-3; cdr3_nt: TGCGCCAGCAGCCCCGCGACAGACAGCACCTATGGCTACACCTTC; cdr3_aa: CASSPATDSTYGYTF
j_call: TRBJ2-5; clone_size: .; d_call: TRBD2; v_call: TRBV6-1; cdr3_nt: TGTGCCAGCAAGGGCGGGGGGGACCAAGAGACCCAGTACTTC; cdr3_aa: CASKGGGDQETQYF
j_call: TRBJ1-2; clone_size: few; d_call: .; v_call: TRBV6-5; cdr3_nt: TGTGCCAGCACCGACTGGGGGGGCGAAGGTGGCTACACCTTC; cdr3_aa: CASTDWGGEGGYTF
j_call: TRBJ2-5; clone_size: .; d_call: .; v_call: TRBV6-1; cdr3_nt: TGTGCCAGCAGTCGAACTGAAGAGACCCAGTACTTC; cdr3_aa: CASSRTEETQYF
j_call: TRBJ1-1; clone_size: .; d_call: .; v_call: TRBV29-1; cdr3_nt: TGCAGCGTTGACTGGGGAGGGACTGAAGCTTTCTTT; cdr3_aa: CSVDWGGTEAFF
j_call: TRBJ2-5; clone_size: .; d_call: TRBD1; v_call: TRBV15; cdr3_nt: TGTGCCACCAGCAGAGGCCAGGGGGCAATAGAGACCCAGTACTTC; cdr3_aa: CATSRGQGAIETQYF
j_call: TRBJ2-5; clone_size: .; d_call: TRBD2; v_call: TRBV7-7; cdr3_nt: TGTGCTAGCAGCTTCAGCGGGGGGCAGGAGACCCAGTACTTC; cdr3_aa: CASSFSGGQETQYF
j_call: TRBJ2-2; clone_size: .; d_call: TRBD1; v_call: TRBV27; cdr3_nt: TGTGCCAGCAGCCCCGCAGGGGGATACACCGGGGAGCTGTTTTTT; cdr3_aa: CASSPAGGYTGELFF
j_call: TRBJ1-2; clone_size: few; d_call: TRBD1; v_call: TRBV5-4; cdr3_nt: TGTGCCAGCCGCGGACAGGGGGCCCTTGACTATGGCTACACCTTC; cdr3_aa: CASRGQGALDYGYTF
j_call: TRBJ2-7; clone_size: .; d_call: .; v_call: TRBV6-5; cdr3_nt: TGTGCCAGCAGTTTAGGGGTATCCTACGAGCAGTACTTC; cdr3_aa: CASSLGVSYEQYF
j_call: TRBJ2-5; clone_size: .; d_call: TRBD1; v_call: TRBV7-9; cdr3_nt: TGTGCCAGCAGCTACCGGGACAGCCAAGAGACCCAGTACTTC; cdr3_aa: CASSYRDSQETQYF
j_call: TRBJ2-5; clone_size: .; d_call: TRBD2; v_call: TRBV9; cdr3_nt: TGTGCCAGCAGCCCTCCTAGCGGGTATCAAGAGACCCAGTACTTC; cdr3_aa: CASSPPSGYQETQYF
j_call: TRBJ1-2; clone_size: .; d_call: .; v_call: TRBV6-5; cdr3_nt: TGTGCCAGCAGTTACTCGCTGGGGGCGACGGGCTACACCTTC; cdr3_aa: CASSYSLGATGYTF
j_call: TRBJ2-3; clone_size: .; d_call: .; v_call: TRBV7-7; cdr3_nt: TGTGCTAGCAGCTTAGGGGGGCTGCCAGATACGCAGTATTTT; cdr3_aa: CASSLGGLPDTQYF